This T cell receptor beta chain was profiled in a study of Ad26.COV2.S vaccination and SARS-CoV-2 variants. About the study: Each vaccinee took Ad26.COV2.S intramuscularly, once or twice 56 days apart. Broader study findings: Estimates derived from TCR breadth and depth analyses may have underestimated total T cell responses. Reported post-vaccination CD8+ and CD4+ T cell responses to spike showed substantial breadth.

On this clone: Antigen specificity is unknown.

As to treatment: roughly 19 received Ad26.COV2.S at low or high dose, single or two shots; about 5 received placebo; per-sample allocation not given. Samples came from day 63 after the first vaccine or placebo injection. Sequencing used immunoSEQ multiplex PCR; TCRdb keeps in-frame clones, though not all of them. The repertoire includes roughly 380,000 clones, around 83% of them detected once, and 3% to 4% sits in the top ten. Sequences were derived from peripheral blood, sampled in a trial of Ad26.COV2.S vaccine versus placebo. The source is a person between 18 and 65 years old who received the Ad26.COV2.S COVID-19 vaccine or a placebo.

The CDR3: CASGSGGDSYNSPLHF. The CDR3 DNA sequence: TGTGCCAGCGGGTCAGGGGGAGACTCCTATAATTCACCCCTCCACTTT. The V and J genes are TRBV28 and TRBJ1-6; TRBD1 matches 7 bases. The CDR3 totals 16 residues. V lost 8 bases, J lost 0 bases, and 7 bases stayed unmatched. Germline CDR1 and CDR2: MDHEN and SYDVKM.